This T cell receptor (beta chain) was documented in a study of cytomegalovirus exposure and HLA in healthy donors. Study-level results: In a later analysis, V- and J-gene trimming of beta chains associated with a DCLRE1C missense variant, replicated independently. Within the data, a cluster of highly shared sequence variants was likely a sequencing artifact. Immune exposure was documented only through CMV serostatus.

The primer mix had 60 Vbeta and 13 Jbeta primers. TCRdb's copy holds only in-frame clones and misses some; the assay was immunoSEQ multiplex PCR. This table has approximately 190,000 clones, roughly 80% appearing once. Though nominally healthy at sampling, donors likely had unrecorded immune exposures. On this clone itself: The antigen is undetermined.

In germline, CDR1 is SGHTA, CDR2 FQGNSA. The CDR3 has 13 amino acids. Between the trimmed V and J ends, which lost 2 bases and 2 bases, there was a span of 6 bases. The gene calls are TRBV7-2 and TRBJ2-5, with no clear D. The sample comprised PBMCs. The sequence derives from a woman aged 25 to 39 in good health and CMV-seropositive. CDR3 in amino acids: CASSLIVQETQYF. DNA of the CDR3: TGTGCCAGCAGCTTAATCGTACAAGAGACCCAGTACTTC. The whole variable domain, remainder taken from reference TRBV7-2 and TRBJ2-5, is GAGVSQSPSNKVTEKGKDVELRCDPISGHTALYWYRQSLGQGLEFLIYFQGNSAPDKSGLPSDRFSAERTGGSVSTLTIQRTQQEDSAVYLCASSLIVQETQYFGPGTRLLVL.